Listed below are T cell receptor beta chains from one sample, sequenced in a study of Graves' ophthalmopathy and Graves' hyperthyroidism. Each CDR3 protein gets one entry after TCRdb re-called the multiplex PCR reads with MiXCR. The table shows about 500,000 distinct CDR3 sequences, with about 15% occurring only once. Source material: blood. Source of these receptors: a woman aged 30 to 39 with Graves' ophthalmopathy. The CDR3 runs from the conserved cysteine through the conserved F or W. The order of the fields is clone size, V gene, D gene, J gene, CDR3 protein, CDR3 DNA. The D gene is left open where the match is weak. Clone size is not always given. Where it is, it says once, few, many or a class for expanded clones.

clone size: many
V gene: TRBV6-1
D gene: NA
J gene: TRBJ1-1
CDR3 protein: CASSVGQPNTEAFF
CDR3 DNA: TGTGCCAGCAGTGTAGGGCAGCCGAACACTGAAGCTTTCTTT

clone size: many
V gene: TRBV12-3/TRBV12-4
D gene: TRBD1
J gene: TRBJ1-2
CDR3 protein: CASSFRDRPNYGYTF
CDR3 DNA: TGTGCCAGCAGTTTCCGGGACAGACCTAACTATGGCTACACCTTC

clone size: few
V gene: TRBV11-2
D gene: NA
J gene: TRBJ2-2
CDR3 protein: CASPIEAGNTGELFF
CDR3 DNA: TGTGCCAGCCCCATTGAGGCGGGAAACACCGGGGAGCTGTTTTTT

clone size: many
V gene: TRBV11-1
D gene: NA
J gene: TRBJ1-2
CDR3 protein: CTGYPTTGTPNYGYTF
CDR3 DNA: TGTACCGGTTACCCAACCACGGGGACCCCTAACTATGGCTACACCTTC

clone size: few
V gene: TRBV2
D gene: NA
J gene: TRBJ1-5
CDR3 protein: CASSETPGLNSNQPQHF
CDR3 DNA: TGTGCCAGCAGTGAAACCCCGGGACTGAATAGCAATCAGCCCCAGCATTTT

clone size: many
V gene: TRBV11-1
D gene: NA
J gene: TRBJ2-7
CDR3 protein: CASSFPTLRQGGYEQYF
CDR3 DNA: TGTGCCAGCAGCTTTCCTACCCTAAGACAGGGAGGCTACGAGCAGTACTTC

clone size: few
V gene: TRBV5-5
D gene: NA
J gene: TRBJ1-6
CDR3 protein: CASSGEGIMRPNSPLHF
CDR3 DNA: TGTGCCAGCAGCGGGGAGGGTATTATGCGTCCTAATTCACCCCTCCACTTT

clone size: many
V gene: TRBV12-3/TRBV12-4
D gene: TRBD1
J gene: TRBJ2-5
CDR3 protein: CASSLNRGMWETQYF
CDR3 DNA: TGTGCCAGCAGTTTGAACAGGGGAATGTGGGAGACCCAGTACTTC

clone size: many
V gene: TRBV19
D gene: NA
J gene: TRBJ1-2
CDR3 protein: CASSIDRVRINYGYTF
CDR3 DNA: TGTGCCAGTAGTATAGACAGGGTTCGCATCAACTATGGCTACACCTTC

clone size: many
V gene: TRBV20-1
D gene: TRBD2
J gene: TRBJ2-5
CDR3 protein: CSAEGAGGGETQYF
CDR3 DNA: TGCAGTGCCGAAGGGGCGGGAGGCGGGGAGACCCAGTACTTC

clone size: many
V gene: TRBV6-1
D gene: NA
J gene: TRBJ2-7
CDR3 protein: CASSALDYEQYF
CDR3 DNA: TGTGCCAGCAGTGCCCTAGATTACGAGCAGTACTTC

clone size: many
V gene: TRBV12-3/TRBV12-4
D gene: NA
J gene: TRBJ2-2
CDR3 protein: CASSLPGGGHGELFF
CDR3 DNA: TGTGCCAGCAGTTTACCTGGGGGGGGCCACGGGGAGCTGTTTTTT

clone size: few
V gene: TRBV5-1
D gene: NA
J gene: TRBJ1-6
CDR3 protein: CASSLSRMHNSPLHF
CDR3 DNA: TGCGCCAGCAGCTTGAGCCGGATGCATAATTCACCCCTCCACTTT

clone size: many
V gene: TRBV28
D gene: TRBD2
J gene: TRBJ2-2
CDR3 protein: CASSSSGGAIGELFF
CDR3 DNA: TGTGCCAGCAGTTCTAGCGGGGGGGCGATCGGGGAGCTGTTTTTT

clone size: few
V gene: TRBV5-5
D gene: NA
J gene: TRBJ1-1
CDR3 protein: CASSRRGNTEACF
CDR3 DNA: TGTGCCAGCAGCCGCCGGGGAAACACTGAAGCTTGCTTT

clone size: NA
V gene: TRBV20-1
D gene: NA
J gene: TRBJ1-5
CDR3 protein: CSARPTGWLQPQHF
CDR3 DNA: TGCAGTGCCCGTCCTACAGGGTGGCTTCAGCCCCAGCATTTT

clone size: few
V gene: TRBV28
D gene: NA
J gene: TRBJ1-2
CDR3 protein: CASTDNPRAYGYTF
CDR3 DNA: TGTGCCAGCACCGACAACCCCAGGGCCTATGGCTACACCTTC

clone size: few
V gene: TRBV11-2
D gene: TRBD2
J gene: TRBJ2-2
CDR3 protein: CASSSYSGRAANTGELFF
CDR3 DNA: TGTGCCAGCAGCTCCTATAGCGGGAGGGCCGCGAACACCGGGGAGCTGTTTTTT

clone size: few
V gene: TRBV30
D gene: TRBD1
J gene: TRBJ2-7
CDR3 protein: CAWDRDSYEQYF
CDR3 DNA: TGTGCCTGGGACAGGGATTCCTACGAGCAGTACTTC

clone size: NA
V gene: TRBV30
D gene: NA
J gene: TRBJ1-6
CDR3 protein: CAWSGERDSPLHF
CDR3 DNA: TGTGCCTGGAGTGGGGAGAGAGATTCACCCCTCCACTTT

clone size: many
V gene: TRBV6-5
D gene: NA
J gene: TRBJ1-1
CDR3 protein: CASSYAKGFGNTEAFF
CDR3 DNA: TGTGCCAGCAGCTATGCGAAGGGGTTCGGGAACACTGAAGCTTTCTTT

clone size: many
V gene: TRBV21-1
D gene: NA
J gene: TRBJ1-1
CDR3 protein: CASSSSTTARGWGFATEAFF
CDR3 DNA: TGTGCCAGCAGCTCATCTACCACCGCGAGGGGGTGGGGGTTCGCCACTGAAGCTTTCTTT

clone size: NA
V gene: TRBV6-5
D gene: NA
J gene: TRBJ1-1
CDR3 protein: CASSFSRMSGNTEAFF
CDR3 DNA: TGTGCCAGCAGTTTCTCAAGGATGTCGGGGAACACTGAAGCTTTCTTT

clone size: many
V gene: TRBV4-1
D gene: TRBD2
J gene: TRBJ2-7
CDR3 protein: CASSQGLAREQYF
CDR3 DNA: TGCGCCAGCAGCCAAGGACTAGCGCGCGAGCAGTACTTC

clone size: many
V gene: TRBV25-1
D gene: NA
J gene: TRBJ2-7
CDR3 protein: CASSEVGHGTYEQYF
CDR3 DNA: TGTGCCAGCAGTGAAGTCGGGCACGGAACCTACGAGCAGTACTTC

clone size: many
V gene: TRBV27
D gene: TRBD1
J gene: TRBJ1-2
CDR3 protein: CASRGTGGSSYGYTF
CDR3 DNA: TGTGCCAGCAGGGGTACAGGGGGGTCGAGTTATGGCTACACCTTC

clone size: many
V gene: TRBV11-3
D gene: NA
J gene: TRBJ1-5
CDR3 protein: CASSLLTGAYSNQPQHF
CDR3 DNA: TGTGCCAGCAGCTTATTGACAGGAGCATATAGCAATCAGCCCCAGCATTTT

clone size: many
V gene: TRBV5-1
D gene: NA
J gene: TRBJ1-1
CDR3 protein: CASSHDPNTEAFF
CDR3 DNA: TGCGCCAGCAGCCACGACCCGAACACTGAAGCTTTCTTT

clone size: many
V gene: TRBV15
D gene: NA
J gene: TRBJ1-5
CDR3 protein: CATSGKGLGQPQHF
CDR3 DNA: TGTGCCACCAGCGGAAAAGGGTTGGGTCAGCCCCAGCATTTT

clone size: many
V gene: TRBV9
D gene: NA
J gene: TRBJ2-3
CDR3 protein: CASSLQGSTDTQYF
CDR3 DNA: TGTGCCAGCAGCCTCCAGGGTTCCACAGATACGCAGTATTTT

clone size: many
V gene: TRBV20-1
D gene: TRBD2
J gene: TRBJ2-5
CDR3 protein: CSARVLAGEYQETQYF
CDR3 DNA: TGCAGTGCTCGTGTGCTAGCGGGAGAGTACCAAGAGACCCAGTACTTC

clone size: NA
V gene: TRBV6-2/TRBV6-3
D gene: TRBD2
J gene: TRBJ2-2
CDR3 protein: CASKRGGVDTGELFF
CDR3 DNA: TGTGCCAGTAAACGGGGGGGCGTCGACACCGGGGAGCTGTTTTTT

clone size: many
V gene: TRBV18
D gene: NA
J gene: TRBJ1-2
CDR3 protein: CASSPSTGGYTF
CDR3 DNA: TGTGCCAGCTCACCATCAACAGGGGGCTACACCTTC

clone size: few
V gene: TRBV19
D gene: TRBD1
J gene: TRBJ2-4
CDR3 protein: CASSRDRGNIQYF
CDR3 DNA: TGTGCCAGTAGTCGAGACAGGGGAAACATTCAGTACTTC

clone size: many
V gene: TRBV28
D gene: NA
J gene: TRBJ1-2
CDR3 protein: CASRSGLEGYTF
CDR3 DNA: TGTGCCAGCAGGAGTGGTCTTGAAGGCTACACCTTC

clone size: many
V gene: TRBV9
D gene: NA
J gene: TRBJ1-3
CDR3 protein: CASSDTTGFSGNTIYF
CDR3 DNA: TGTGCCAGCAGCGATACTACAGGGTTCTCTGGAAACACCATATATTTT

clone size: NA
V gene: TRBV11-2
D gene: TRBD1
J gene: TRBJ2-7
CDR3 protein: CASSLDGTGPYEQYF
CDR3 DNA: TGTGCCAGCAGCTTAGATGGGACAGGGCCGTACGAGCAGTACTTC

clone size: few
V gene: TRBV19
D gene: TRBD1
J gene: TRBJ1-2
CDR3 protein: CATWTGWSYTF
CDR3 DNA: TGTGCCACTTGGACAGGGTGGAGCTACACCTTC

clone size: many
V gene: TRBV28
D gene: TRBD1
J gene: TRBJ2-2
CDR3 protein: CASSAAGQGSNTGELFF
CDR3 DNA: TGTGCCAGCAGTGCCGCGGGACAGGGCTCGAACACCGGGGAGCTGTTTTTT

clone size: many
V gene: TRBV29-1
D gene: NA
J gene: TRBJ2-7
CDR3 protein: CSVVKVSHYEQYF
CDR3 DNA: TGCAGCGTTGTCAAGGTATCACACTACGAGCAGTACTTC

clone size: many
V gene: TRBV20-1
D gene: TRBD2
J gene: TRBJ2-5
CDR3 protein: CSARGLAGVSETQYF
CDR3 DNA: TGCAGTGCTAGGGGACTAGCGGGAGTGAGTGAGACCCAGTACTTC

clone size: many
V gene: TRBV25-1
D gene: TRBD1
J gene: TRBJ1-1
CDR3 protein: CASSEPDRATEAFF
CDR3 DNA: TGTGCCAGCAGTGAACCCGACAGGGCCACTGAAGCTTTCTTT

clone size: many
V gene: TRBV10-3
D gene: TRBD1
J gene: TRBJ1-1
CDR3 protein: CAIRARDRGSGTEAFF
CDR3 DNA: TGTGCCATCAGGGCTAGGGACAGGGGGAGTGGAACTGAAGCTTTCTTT

clone size: few
V gene: TRBV12-3/TRBV12-4
D gene: NA
J gene: TRBJ1-1
CDR3 protein: CASSLQGLGGTEAFF
CDR3 DNA: TGTGCCAGCAGTTTACAGGGTCTAGGCGGCACTGAAGCTTTCTTT

clone size: many
V gene: TRBV12-3/TRBV12-4
D gene: NA
J gene: TRBJ1-1
CDR3 protein: CASSLGADFTEAFF
CDR3 DNA: TGTGCCAGCAGTTTAGGGGCGGACTTCACTGAAGCTTTCTTT

clone size: NA
V gene: TRBV27
D gene: NA
J gene: TRBJ2-3
CDR3 protein: CASSPLGVPSTDTQYF
CDR3 DNA: TGTGCCAGCAGTCCTTTGGGGGTCCCCTCCACAGATACGCAGTATTTT

clone size: few
V gene: TRBV6-1
D gene: TRBD1
J gene: TRBJ1-2
CDR3 protein: CAGSRTGTGGGYTF
CDR3 DNA: TGTGCCGGCTCAAGAACCGGGACAGGGGGCGGCTACACCTTC

clone size: few
V gene: TRBV18
D gene: NA
J gene: TRBJ2-7
CDR3 protein: CASSPKTGKDEQYF
CDR3 DNA: TGTGCCAGCTCACCGAAAACGGGGAAGGACGAGCAGTACTTC

clone size: few
V gene: TRBV6-5
D gene: TRBD2
J gene: TRBJ2-2
CDR3 protein: CASSYSGGGRNTGELFF
CDR3 DNA: TGTGCCAGCAGTTACTCGGGGGGGGGACGGAACACCGGGGAGCTGTTTTTT

clone size: many
V gene: TRBV4-1
D gene: TRBD1
J gene: TRBJ2-2
CDR3 protein: CASSQVRDRGIGELFF
CDR3 DNA: TGCGCCAGCAGCCAAGTCCGGGACAGGGGGATCGGGGAGCTGTTTTTT

clone size: many
V gene: TRBV9
D gene: TRBD1
J gene: TRBJ1-6
CDR3 protein: CASSGQGSNSPLHF
CDR3 DNA: TGTGCCAGCAGCGGACAGGGGAGTAATTCACCCCTCCACTTT

clone size: many
V gene: TRBV11-2
D gene: NA
J gene: TRBJ1-1
CDR3 protein: CASSRTRMNTEAFF
CDR3 DNA: TGTGCCAGCAGCCGGACACGTATGAACACTGAAGCTTTCTTT

clone size: NA
V gene: TRBV6-1
D gene: NA
J gene: TRBJ2-6
CDR3 protein: CAGQTPGANVLTF
CDR3 DNA: TGTGCCGGACAGACTCCTGGGGCCAACGTCCTGACTTTC

clone size: many
V gene: TRBV28
D gene: NA
J gene: TRBJ2-7
CDR3 protein: CASNGGQGAYYEQYF
CDR3 DNA: TGTGCCAGCAACGGGGGGCAGGGGGCTTACTACGAGCAGTACTTC

clone size: many
V gene: TRBV6-1
D gene: TRBD1
J gene: TRBJ2-7
CDR3 protein: CASSETGYYEQYF
CDR3 DNA: TGTGCCAGCAGTGAGACAGGGTACTACGAGCAGTACTTC